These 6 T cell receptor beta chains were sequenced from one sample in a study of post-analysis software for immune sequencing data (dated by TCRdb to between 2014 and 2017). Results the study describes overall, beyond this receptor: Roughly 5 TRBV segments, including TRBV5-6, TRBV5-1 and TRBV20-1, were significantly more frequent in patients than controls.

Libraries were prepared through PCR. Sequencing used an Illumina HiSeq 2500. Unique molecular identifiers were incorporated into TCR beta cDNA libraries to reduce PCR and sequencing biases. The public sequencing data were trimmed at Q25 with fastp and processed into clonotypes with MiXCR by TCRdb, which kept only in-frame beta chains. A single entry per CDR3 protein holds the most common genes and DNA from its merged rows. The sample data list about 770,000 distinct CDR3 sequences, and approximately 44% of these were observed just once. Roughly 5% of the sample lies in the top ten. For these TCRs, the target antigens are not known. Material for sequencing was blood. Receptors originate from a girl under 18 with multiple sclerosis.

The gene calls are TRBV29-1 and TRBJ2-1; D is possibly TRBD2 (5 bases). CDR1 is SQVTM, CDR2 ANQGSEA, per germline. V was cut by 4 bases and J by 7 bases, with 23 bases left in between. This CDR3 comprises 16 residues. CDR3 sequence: CSVVASSAGRVNEQFF. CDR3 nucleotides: TGCAGCGTTGTCGCCTCCTCGGCGGGCCGGGTTAATGAGCAGTTCTTC.

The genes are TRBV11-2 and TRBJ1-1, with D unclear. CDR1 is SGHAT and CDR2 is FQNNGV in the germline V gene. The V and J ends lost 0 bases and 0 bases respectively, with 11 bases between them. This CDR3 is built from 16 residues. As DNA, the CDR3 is TGTGCCAGCAGCTTAGAAGTCGGGTTTTTGAACACTGAAGCTTTCTTT. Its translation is CASSLEVGFLNTEAFF.

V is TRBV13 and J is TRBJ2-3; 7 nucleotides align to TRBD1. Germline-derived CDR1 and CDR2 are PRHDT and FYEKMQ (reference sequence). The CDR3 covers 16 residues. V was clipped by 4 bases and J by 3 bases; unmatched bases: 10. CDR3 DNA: TGTGCCAGCAGCTCCACGTTAGGGGGCCTGACAGATACGCAGTATTTT. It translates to CASSSTLGGLTDTQYF.

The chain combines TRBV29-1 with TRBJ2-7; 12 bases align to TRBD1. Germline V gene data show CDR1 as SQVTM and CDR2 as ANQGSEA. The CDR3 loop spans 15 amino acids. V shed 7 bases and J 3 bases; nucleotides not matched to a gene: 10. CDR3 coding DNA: TGCAGCGGAGCCGGGACAGGGGGCCCCCTCTACGAGCAGTACTTC. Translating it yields CSGAGTGGPLYEQYF.

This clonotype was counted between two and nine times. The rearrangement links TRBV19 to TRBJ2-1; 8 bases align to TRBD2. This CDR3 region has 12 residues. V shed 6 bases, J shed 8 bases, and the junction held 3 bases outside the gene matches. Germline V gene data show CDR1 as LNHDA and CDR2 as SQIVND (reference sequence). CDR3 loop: CASSRTSHEQFF. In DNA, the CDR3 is TGTGCCAGTAGCCGGACTAGCCATGAGCAGTTCTTC.

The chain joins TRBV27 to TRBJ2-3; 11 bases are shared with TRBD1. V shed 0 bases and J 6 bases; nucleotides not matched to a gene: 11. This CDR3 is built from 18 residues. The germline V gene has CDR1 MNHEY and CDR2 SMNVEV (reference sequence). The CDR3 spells CASSLSPSRTGGWDTQYF. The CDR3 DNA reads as TGTGCCAGCAGTTTATCGCCCTCCCGGACAGGGGGCTGGGATACGCAGTATTTT.